The 12 T cell receptor beta chains reported below all come from one sample, sequenced in a study of graft-versus-host responses after intestinal transplantation. TCRdb's table, derived via immunoSEQ multiplex PCR, lists solely in-frame clones and lacks some. The data show about 86,000 clones, more than 85% seen once. These TCRs are of unknown antigen specificity. The specimen was unstimulated CD8+ T cells sorted from spleen or lymph node cells, collected before intestinal transplant. All receptors come from a human donor who received an intestinal transplant.

The chain joins TRBV29-1 to TRBJ1-3; D remains ambiguous. The CDR3 is 12 residues long. In germline, CDR1 is SQVTM, CDR2 ANQGSEA. Trimming stripped 4 bases from V and 4 bases from J, with 8 bases between. The CDR3 DNA is TGCAGCGTTGGAGGGTTGGGAAACACCATATATTTT. This sequence encodes CSVGGLGNTIYF.

The gene calls are TRBV6-1 and TRBJ2-7, with no clear D. Germline assignment: CDR1 MNHNS and CDR2 SASEGT. Trimming removed 5 bases at V and 3 bases at J, with 11 bases between. This CDR3 spans 13 amino acids. CDR3 sequence reads: CASSTQVYYEQYF. The CDR3, as DNA: TGTGCCAGCAGTACTCAGGTTTACTACGAGCAGTACTTC.

This clone was seen only once. The J gene is TRBJ2-1, the V gene TRBV7-8; 9 positions match TRBD2. V was pared by 1 base and J by 7 bases, with 8 bases of the junction left unmatched. Per the germline V gene, CDR1 is SGHVS and CDR2 is FQNEAQ. CDR3 length: 16 amino acids. The CDR3 nucleotides are TGTGCCAGCAGCTTAGATGCGGGAGGGCCGGGGAATGAGCAGTTCTTC. This gives the protein CASSLDAGGPGNEQFF.

The J gene is TRBJ1-1, the V gene TRBV19, with D maybe TRBD1 (5 bases). The ends were cut back, 3 bases at V and 1 base at J, with 9 bases in the middle. Germline CDR1 reads LNHDA; CDR2 reads SQIVND (reference sequence). The CDR3 contains 14 residues. The CDR3 region has the DNA TGTGCCAGTAGTATTAGGGGCGGGAACACTGAAGCTTTCTTT. This sequence encodes CASSIRGGNTEAFF.

This clone was recorded once. The CDR3 reads CASSPRLGGINQPQHF. The CDR3, as DNA: TGTGCCAGCAGCCCCCGATTAGGGGGCATCAATCAGCCCCAGCATTTT. The genes are TRBV4-2 and TRBJ1-5; 7 bases align to TRBD1. Germline V gives CDR1 LGHNA, CDR2 YNFKEQ. Trimming cost V 4 bases and J 3 bases; bases outside gene matches: 9. This CDR3 contains 16 residues.

The chain combines TRBV7-6 with TRBJ2-2; no reliable D call. V shed 0 bases and J shed 8 bases, with 4 bases lying between them. The germline V gene has CDR1 SGHVS and CDR2 FNYEAQ. This CDR3 region has 12 residues. Written as DNA, the CDR3 is TGTGCCAGCAGCTTAGCGAGGGGGGAGCTGTTTTTT. Translated, it gives CASSLARGELFF.

The chain employs TRBV7-9 and TRBJ2-7; D gene ambiguous. In germline, CDR1 is SEHNR, CDR2 FQNEAQ (reference sequence). The CDR3 runs to 12 residues. V shed 10 bases and J shed 0 bases, with 10 bases lying between them. CDR3 coding DNA: TGTGCCATCGAGGCCAGCTCCTACGAGCAGTACTTC. It codes for CAIEASSYEQYF.

This chain uses TRBV18 with TRBJ2-3; 10 positions match TRBD2. The CDR3 consists of 18 residues. The germline V gene encodes CDR1 KGHSH and CDR2 LQKENI. The V gene end was trimmed by 2 bases and the J gene end by 2 bases; junction bases not matched to a gene: 10. The CDR3 sequence: CASSPLTSGMSHTDTQYF. The CDR3 nucleotides are TGTGCCAGCTCACCATTAACTAGCGGGATGTCCCACACAGATACGCAGTATTTT. The variable domain in full, with the rest retrieved from reference TRBV18 and TRBJ2-3, is NAGVMQNPRHLVRRRGQEARLRCSPMKGHSHVYWYRQLPEEGLKFMVYLQKENIIDESGMPKERFSAEFPKEGPSILRIQQVVRGDSAAYFCASSPLTSGMSHTDTQYFGPGTRLTVL.

The chain combines TRBV6-1 with TRBJ2-1; TRBD1 might be the D (6 bases). This CDR3 is built from 16 residues. The germline gives CDR1 MNHNS, CDR2 SASEGT. The V end lost 0 bases, the J end lost 4 bases, and 13 bases lay between the germline ends. DNA for the CDR3: TGTGCCAGCAGTGAAGCGACGCATAGGGGGTACAATGAGCAGTTCTTC. Its protein is CASSEATHRGYNEQFF.

This clone was observed once. This sequence joins TRBV27 and TRBJ1-2; 7 nucleotides agree with TRBD1. There are 15 residues in the CDR3. Germline V gene lookup returns CDR1 MNHEY and CDR2 SMNVEV (reference sequence). V dropped 5 bases and J dropped 6; count of bases not matched to a gene: 12. The CDR3 region is CASSRGNDRDHGYTF. The CDR3, as DNA: TGTGCCAGCAGTCGGGGGAATGACAGGGACCATGGCTACACCTTC.

The chain employs TRBV5-4 and TRBJ1-1; 7 bases are a match to TRBD1. The CDR3 covers 13 residues. The germline V gene encodes CDR1 SGHNT and CDR2 YYREEE (reference sequence). Germline trimming cut 4 bases from V and 11 bases from J; bases unmatched to any gene: 11. CDR3 protein: CASSPQEQDRAFF. The CDR3 DNA is TGTGCCAGCAGCCCCCAGGAACAGGACAGGGCTTTCTTT. The entire variable domain, with the rest obtained from reference TRBV5-4 and TRBJ1-1, is as follows: ETGVTQSPTHLIKTRGQQVTLRCSSQSGHNTVSWYQQALGQGPQFIFQYYREEENGRGNFPPRFSGLQFPNYSSELNVNALELDDSALYLCASSPQEQDRAFFGQGTRLTVV.

The chain uses TRBV4-3 and TRBJ1-4, with D tentatively TRBD1 (6 bases). Germline lookup yields CDR1 LGHNA and CDR2 YSLEER. V was trimmed by 0 bases and J by 5 bases, leaving 19 bases between them. The length of the CDR3 is 18 residues. CDR3 nucleotide sequence: TGCGCCAGCAGCCAAGATCGCCAACAGGGTCCTCGGAATGAAAAACTGTTTTTT. This gives the protein CASSQDRQQGPRNEKLFF.